Following are 10 T cell receptor beta chains from one sample sequenced in a study of T cells in Graves' hyperthyroidism and ophthalmopathy. RNA transcripts gave rise to amplified TCR beta CDR3 regions. HTBI primers were used for first-round RT-PCR of the TCR CDR3. TCRdb reprocessed the multiplex PCR reads via MiXCR and lists one record per CDR3 protein. Here the sample spans roughly 660,000 distinct CDR3 sequences, roughly 17% being singletons. Sequences were obtained from blood. These receptors originate from a man aged 50-59 years with Graves' hyperthyroidism.

Details on this clonotype: A single base separates this from a much larger clone, so it may be a read error. The genes are TRBV12-3 or TRBV12-4 and TRBJ1-5; D is possibly TRBD1 (5 bases). Trimming pared 7 bases from V and 5 bases from J, leaving 24 bases between. The CDR3 extends over 17 amino acids. The CDR3 loop reads CASTRVWGGVGDQPQHF. Here the CDR3 DNA reads TGTGCCAGCACCCGTGTATGGGGGGGGGTAGGCGATCAGCCCCAGCATTTT.

This clonotype was counted a few times. The rearrangement uses TRBV5-1 and TRBJ2-2; the match to TRBD2 covers 7 bases. Germline trimming cut 7 bases from V and 5 bases from J; bases unmatched to any gene: 14. Germline V gene lookup returns CDR1 SGHRS and CDR2 YFSETQ. The CDR3 extends over 16 amino acids. In DNA form, the CDR3 reads TGCGCCAGCGGAATTGCCAGCGGGATGAAAACCGGGGAGCTGTTTTTT. It yields the protein CASGIASGMKTGELFF. The variable domain in full, completed from reference TRBV5-1 and TRBJ2-2, reads KAGVTQTPRYLIKTRGQQVTLSCSPISGHRSVSWYQQTPGQGLQFLFEYFSETQRNKGNFPGRFSGRQFSNSRSEMNVSTLELGDSALYLCASGIASGMKTGELFFGEGSRLTVL.

This clonotype has a count of ten or more. V gene TRBV5-1 combines with J gene TRBJ2-1, with a weak D call TRBD1 (6 bases). Looked up from germline, CDR1 is SGHRS and CDR2 is YFSETQ. This CDR3 has 13 residues. V was pared by 7 bases and J by 5 bases, with 13 bases between. The CDR3 spells CASRTGPDNEQFF. CDR3 bases: TGCGCCAGCCGCACAGGGCCTGACAATGAGCAGTTCTTC.

The chain carries TRBV10-3 and TRBJ1-3, with 9 bases that match TRBD1. Germline V CDR1 and CDR2: ENHRY, SYGVKD. The CDR3 covers 19 residues. With V trimmed by 3 bases and J by 1 base, 13 bases remained unmatched. The CDR3 loop reads CAISDSLTGQGKSGNTIYF. For the CDR3, the DNA is TGTGCCATCAGTGACTCACTTACTGGACAGGGGAAATCTGGAAACACCATATATTTT.

This clonotype was recorded once. The chain has TRBV28 and TRBJ2-7; TRBD1 might be the D (6 bases). This CDR3 is built from 15 residues. V shed 6 bases and J shed 2 bases, with 17 bases lying between them. From germline, CDR1 is MDHEN and CDR2 SYDVKM. The CDR3 loop reads CASRSDRPSPYEQYF. The CDR3 nucleotides read TGTGCCAGCAGATCCGACAGGCCGAGCCCCTACGAGCAGTACTTC.

This clonotype showed up many times. The V and J genes are TRBV2 and TRBJ1-2; 11 nucleotides line up with TRBD1. Germline V lookup: CDR1 SNHLY, CDR2 FYNNEI. With 6 bases clipped from V and 0 bases from J, the junction kept 6 bases outside the gene matches. The CDR3 consists of 16 residues. DNA of the CDR3: TGTGCCAGCAGATGGGACAGGGGGAAGGCTAACTATGGCTACACCTTC. Its protein is CASRWDRGKANYGYTF.

The gene calls are TRBV6-1 and TRBJ2-2, with D possibly TRBD1 on 5 matching bases. The length of the CDR3 is 14 residues. Germline-derived CDR1 and CDR2 are MNHNS and SASEGT. Trimming cost V 6 bases and J 5 bases, with 13 bases left between them. This CDR3 reads CASSLDRMTGELFF. The CDR3 region has the DNA TGTGCCAGCAGCCTCGACAGAATGACCGGGGAGCTGTTTTTT.

This clonotype has only a few counts. The V and J genes are TRBV27 and TRBJ2-7, with TRBD2 matching 9 bases. Trimming removed 0 bases from V and 4 bases from J; junction bases left unmatched: 7. The CDR3 runs 16 residues. CDR1 MNHEY and CDR2 SMNVEV come from the germline V gene (reference sequence). The CDR3 nucleotides are TGTGCCAGCAGTTTATCTTCGCTAGCGGGACGTTACGAGCAGTACTTC. Protein: CASSLSSLAGRYEQYF.

This clonotype has just a few counts. This chain joins TRBV5-1 and TRBJ2-1; 7 nucleotides line up with TRBD2. The trim removed 4 bases at V and 7 bases at J, leaving 17 bases unmatched. This CDR3 spans 17 amino acids. Germline loops: CDR1 SGHRS, CDR2 YFSETQ. The CDR3 bases are TGCGCCAGCAGCGATTCACTCCGGACTAGTAGCGCTAATGAGCAGTTCTTC. Amino acids: CASSDSLRTSSANEQFF.

The CDR3, as DNA: TGCAGCGTCACGCGACCGTCGGGTGGCTACACCTTC. It specifies CSVTRPSGGYTF. The chain carries TRBV29-1 and TRBJ1-2, with D unresolved. V lost 6 bases and J lost 7, with 15 bases in between. The CDR3 is 12 residues long. Germline values: CDR1 SQVTM, CDR2 ANQGSEA.